Listed below are T cell receptor beta chains from one sample, sequenced in a study of long-term antiretroviral therapy in people with HIV. The method was immunoSEQ multiplex PCR; TCRdb's version includes in-frame clones alone and lacks a portion of them. The profile shows 25,000 to 30,000 clones, about 88% of them singletons. Sequences were derived from unsorted PBMCs, sampled about 2.6 years after starting antiretroviral therapy. The receptor source for this set is a man aged 35 to 55 with HIV. Both conserved end residues are part of each CDR3. Each record gives: CDR3 DNA, CDR3 protein, D gene, V gene, J gene. The D gene is left open where the match is weak.

cdr3_nt: TGTGCCTGGACGGCGGTTAACACCGGGGAGCTGTTTTTT; cdr3_aa: CAWTAVNTGELFF; d_call: .; v_call: TRBV30; j_call: TRBJ2-2
cdr3_nt: TGTGCCAGCAGCCACTATAGCGGGAGCTCCTACAATGAGCAGTTCTTC; cdr3_aa: CASSHYSGSSYNEQFF; d_call: TRBD2; v_call: TRBV5-4; j_call: TRBJ2-1
cdr3_nt: TGTGCCAGCAGTACTGACAGTGTTGGGGAGCAGTACTTC; cdr3_aa: CASSTDSVGEQYF; d_call: .; v_call: TRBV28; j_call: TRBJ2-7
cdr3_nt: TGTGCCAGCAGTGGGACAGGGGGTGTTTCACCCCTCCACTTT; cdr3_aa: CASSGTGGVSPLHF; d_call: TRBD1; v_call: TRBV28; j_call: TRBJ1-6
cdr3_nt: TGTGCCAGCAGCTTGCCTGGGAGGGGTGAGACCCAGTACTTC; cdr3_aa: CASSLPGRGETQYF; d_call: TRBD2; v_call: TRBV5-4; j_call: TRBJ2-5
cdr3_nt: TGTGCCAGCAGCCGCGATAGGGTGCTGGGGGGCACAGATACGCAGTATTTT; cdr3_aa: CASSRDRVLGGTDTQYF; d_call: .; v_call: TRBV11-1; j_call: TRBJ2-3
cdr3_nt: TGTGCCAGCAGTCCCTCCGGCGGAGGGGGCTACGAGCAGTACTTC; cdr3_aa: CASSPSGGGGYEQYF; d_call: .; v_call: TRBV28; j_call: TRBJ2-7
cdr3_nt: TGTGCCAGCCAATTGGAAACTAGCGGGAGTTTCAACGAGCAGTACTTC; cdr3_aa: CASQLETSGSFNEQYF; d_call: TRBD2; v_call: TRBV28; j_call: TRBJ2-7
cdr3_nt: TGTGCCAGCGGGTCCGAGGCGAAAAACCGTCGGGGGGAGACCCAGTACTTC; cdr3_aa: CASGSEAKNRRGETQYF; d_call: .; v_call: TRBV7-9; j_call: TRBJ2-5
cdr3_nt: TGTGCCAGCAGCCCGCAGGGATGGGGCACTGAAGCTTTCTTT; cdr3_aa: CASSPQGWGTEAFF; d_call: .; v_call: TRBV7-9; j_call: TRBJ1-1
cdr3_nt: TGTGCCAGCAGCTTAGAAAATCAGCCCCAGCATTTT; cdr3_aa: CASSLENQPQHF; d_call: .; v_call: TRBV7-9; j_call: TRBJ1-5
cdr3_nt: TGTGCCAGCGGAACACAGGGCTCCTATAATTCACCCCTCCACTTT; cdr3_aa: CASGTQGSYNSPLHF; d_call: .; v_call: TRBV7-2; j_call: TRBJ1-6
cdr3_nt: TGCGCCAGCAGCCCTCAGGGGATCAATCAGCCCCAGCATTTT; cdr3_aa: CASSPQGINQPQHF; d_call: .; v_call: TRBV5-1; j_call: TRBJ1-5
cdr3_nt: TGTGCCAGCAGCTTAGATCCCACGGGGCGGCAGTACTTC; cdr3_aa: CASSLDPTGRQYF; d_call: .; v_call: TRBV11-2; j_call: TRBJ2-7